This T cell receptor (beta chain) was captured in a study of blood T cell repertoires in COVID-19. For the study at large: The United States, Italy and Spain were the sources of the acute and convalescent COVID-19 samples. In each case, the material was cDNA or gDNA derived from T cells, B-cell-depleted T cells, or PBMCs.

As processed by the authors: Estimation of nucleated cell counts was performed using reference gene primer amplification. Method: immunoSEQ multiplex PCR; TCRdb's copy keeps in-frame clones and lacks some. V, J and clone size reflect that table, while D and trimming were determined from the DNA. The sample lists around 140,000 clones, over 70% seen once, with less than 2% in the top ten. The length of the CDR3 is 16 residues. Germline CDR1 is SGHRS and CDR2 is YFSETQ. The V gene lost 6 bases and the J gene lost 0 bases, with 15 bases spanning the gap. The material sequenced was peripheral blood. The TCR originated in a woman aged 60 to 75 with acute or convalescent COVID-19. V is TRBV5-1 and J is TRBJ2-2; tentative D call: TRBD2 (6 bases). CDR3 residues: CASNLGGLANTGELFF. The DNA for the CDR3 is TGCGCCAGCAATCTTGGGGGACTCGCGAACACCGGGGAGCTGTTTTTT.